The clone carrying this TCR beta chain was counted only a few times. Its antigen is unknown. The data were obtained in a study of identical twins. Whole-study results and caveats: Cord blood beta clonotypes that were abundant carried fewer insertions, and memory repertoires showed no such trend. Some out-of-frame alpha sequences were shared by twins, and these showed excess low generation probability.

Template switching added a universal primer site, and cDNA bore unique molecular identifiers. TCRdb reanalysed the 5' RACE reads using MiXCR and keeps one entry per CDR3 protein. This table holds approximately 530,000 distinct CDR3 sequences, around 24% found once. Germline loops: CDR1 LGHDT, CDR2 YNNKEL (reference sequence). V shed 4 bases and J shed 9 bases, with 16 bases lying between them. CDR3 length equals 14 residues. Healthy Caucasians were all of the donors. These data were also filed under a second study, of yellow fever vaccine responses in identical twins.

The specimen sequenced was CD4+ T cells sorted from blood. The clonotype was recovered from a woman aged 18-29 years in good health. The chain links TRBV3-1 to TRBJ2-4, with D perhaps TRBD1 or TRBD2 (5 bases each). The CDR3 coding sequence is TGTGCCAGCAGCCCATGGGACCTACGGGCCATTCAGTACTTC. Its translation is CASSPWDLRAIQYF.